This T cell receptor (beta chain) derives from a study of blood T cell repertoires in COVID-19. Study summary: Researchers got acute and convalescent COVID-19 samples from the United States, Italy and Spain. In each case, the material was cDNA or gDNA derived from T cells, B-cell-depleted T cells, or PBMCs.

Source study methods: For nucleated cells, counts were estimated from reference gene primer amplification. Sequencing used immunoSEQ multiplex PCR; TCRdb keeps in-frame clones, though not all of them. That table gives V, J and clone size, and the DNA gave D and trimming. The sample records 250,000 to 300,000 clones, about 91% being singletons. Trimming removed 7 bases at V and 7 bases at J, with 16 bases between. This CDR3 contains 13 residues. From germline, CDR1 is SNHLY and CDR2 FYNNEI. Sequenced input: peripheral blood. This clonotype originated in a woman aged 30 to 39 who had recovered from COVID-19. The chain links TRBV2 to TRBJ2-5, with D perhaps matching TRBD2 (6 bases). This CDR3 reads CASNFGTPGTQYF. DNA of the CDR3: TGTGCCAGCAACTTCGGGACTCCTGGGACCCAGTACTTC.